What follows is one T cell receptor beta chain and its context. The CDR3 loop spans 15 amino acids. V was trimmed by 5 bases and J by 0 bases, leaving 12 bases between them. Germline CDR1 reads SNHLY; CDR2 reads FYNNEI. The entry originates in a study of CD8+CD57+ T cells in acquired aplastic anemia. Template material for TCR beta VDJ and CDR3 profiling consisted of genomic DNA. From the reads, TCRdb called clonotypes with MiXCR, one entry per CDR3 protein. The table includes 200,000 to 250,000 distinct CDR3 sequences, 34% detected once. The receptor's source is a human donor in good health, serving as a control. The gene calls are TRBV2 and TRBJ2-3; D possibly corresponds to TRBD1 (6 bases). Sequencing used sorted CD4+, CD8+, or CD8+CD57+ T cells (not recorded which) from PBMCs. The chain's CDR3 is CASSPWGPSTDTQYF. CDR3 DNA sequence: TGTGCCAGCAGTCCCTGGGGGCCGAGCACAGATACGCAGTATTTT.